Listed below are T cell receptor beta chains from one sample, sequenced in a study of T cell responses to AZD1222 COVID-19 vaccine. Sequenced by immunoSEQ multiplex PCR; TCRdb stores in-frame clones only, minus some. The table lists 45,000 to 65,000 clones, 60% to 80% of them singletons, with 5% in the top ten. Here the sequenced sample was peripheral blood, taken 28 days after the second AZD1222 dose. These receptors all stem from an adult who received the AZD1222 COVID-19 vaccine. The CDR3 runs from the conserved cysteine through the conserved F or W. D genes are given only for firm matches. Only part of the rows carry a size: once, few, many, or a class if the clone is expanded.

size,D,V,J,DNA,CDR3
NA,NA,TRBV18,TRBJ1-6,TGTGCCAGCTCCGGGGGACGGGACCGGTTGAATTCACCCCTCCACTTT,CASSGGRDRLNSPLHF
NA,NA,TRBV27,TRBJ1-5,TGTGCCAGCAGTCTGAGGGGTAATCAGCCCCAGCATTTT,CASSLRGNQPQHF
NA,NA,TRBV5-4,TRBJ1-1,TGTGCCAGCAGCCAAAAGCCAGTCGGCATGAACACTGAAGCTTTCTTT,CASSQKPVGMNTEAFF
NA,TRBD1,TRBV18,TRBJ1-1,TGTGCCAGCTCATCTTCCTCAGGGGGCGGCACTGAAGCTTTCTTT,CASSSSSGGGTEAFF
NA,TRBD2,TRBV5-1,TRBJ2-5,TGCGCCAGCAGCTTGGGAGTCGGTCCTAGCGGGGGGTCCTTGGAGACCCAGTACTTC,CASSLGVGPSGGSLETQYF
NA,TRBD2,TRBV29-1,TRBJ2-5,TGCAGCATCTGGACTAGCGGGAGTTTTGAGACCCAGTACTTC,CSIWTSGSFETQYF
NA,NA,TRBV6-5,TRBJ2-6,TGTGCCAGCGGGGGGTCCGGCTCTGGGGCCAACGTCCTGACTTTC,CASGGSGSGANVLTF
NA,NA,TRBV7-9,TRBJ2-1,TGTGCCAGCAGTAGAACGGGGCTTTACAATGAGCAGTTCTTC,CASSRTGLYNEQFF
NA,NA,TRBV19,TRBJ2-1,TGTGCCAGTAGCGGAAACTTTTACAATGAGCAGTTCTTC,CASSGNFYNEQFF
NA,NA,TRBV28,TRBJ2-5,TGTGCCAGCAGTGAATCTAGCGATCAAGAGACCCAGTACTTC,CASSESSDQETQYF
NA,TRBD1,TRBV20-1,TRBJ1-1,TGCAGTGCTAGCCTACAGGGGGAAGCTTTCTTT,CSASLQGEAFF
NA,NA,TRBV29-1,TRBJ2-2,TGCAGCGTTTCCAGGACGAACACCGGGGAGCTGTTTTTT,CSVSRTNTGELFF
NA,TRBD1,TRBV28,TRBJ1-2,TGTGCCATTCCCGGGACAGAAGCTAACTATGGCTACACCTTC,CAIPGTEANYGYTF
NA,NA,TRBV3-1/TRBV3-2,TRBJ1-2,TGTGCCAGCAGCCAAGATAAACAGCTTAACTATGGCTACACCTTC,CASSQDKQLNYGYTF
NA,NA,TRBV2,TRBJ1-2,TGTGCCAGCAGTGAACCGACAGGAATCGTCTATGGCTACACCTTC,CASSEPTGIVYGYTF
few,NA,TRBV19,TRBJ1-2,TGTGCCAGTAGTATCTCCCCGTGGTATGGCTACACCTTC,CASSISPWYGYTF
NA,TRBD2,TRBV9,TRBJ2-4,TGTGCCAGCAGCGTTAGCGGGGGGGCCGGTGGGGACCTAGCCAAAAACATTCAGTACTTC,CASSVSGGAGGDLAKNIQYF
NA,NA,TRBV7-9,TRBJ2-7,TGTGCCAGCAGCTTAGCGGGCAGGGGCTACGAGCAGTACTTC,CASSLAGRGYEQYF
NA,TRBD1,TRBV19,TRBJ2-7,TGTGCCAGTAGTAGAGGGACAGGGACCTACGAGCAGTACTTC,CASSRGTGTYEQYF
NA,NA,TRBV7-8,TRBJ2-5,TGTGCCAGCAGCTTAGTCCAACAAGAGACCCAGTACTTC,CASSLVQQETQYF
NA,NA,TRBV10-3,TRBJ1-2,TGTGCCATCAGTGATGGGGGTCTTGGCTACACCTTC,CAISDGGLGYTF
NA,NA,TRBV6-5,TRBJ2-3,TGTGCCAGCAGCCTCCAGGGCTTTAGCACAGATACGCAGTATTTT,CASSLQGFSTDTQYF